These 28 T cell receptor beta chains share one sample of origin, sequenced in a study of immune evolution from preneoplasia to lung adenocarcinoma. TCRdb keeps only in-frame clones here, not all; method: immunoSEQ multiplex PCR. The sample contains 15,000 or so clones, 85% of which appear only once. The sequencing sample was made of FFPE lung adenocarcinoma in situ tissue. The receptor source for this set is a donor at least 70 years old with lung adenocarcinoma.

V and J are TRBV27 and TRBJ1-3, with D uncertain. This CDR3 is built from 14 residues. The V gene lost 6 bases and the J gene lost 4 bases, with 13 bases spanning the gap. The V gene's germline CDR1 is MNHEY and CDR2 SMNVEV (reference sequence). The CDR3 sequence: CASREGLGGNTIYF. In DNA, the CDR3 is TGTGCCAGCAGGGAAGGGTTGGGCGGAAACACCATATATTTT.

The chain has TRBV6-5 and TRBJ2-1; TRBD1 matches 12 bases. Trimming took 3 bases from V and 7 from J; bases not matched to a gene: 4. Germline values: CDR1 MNHEY, CDR2 SVGAGI. The CDR3 consists of 15 residues. The chain's CDR3 is CASSYGDRGLNEQFF. CDR3 in DNA: TGTGCCAGCAGTTATGGGGACAGGGGGCTAAATGAGCAGTTCTTC.

V and J are TRBV6-5 and TRBJ1-1; tentative D call: TRBD1 (5 bases). The CDR3 sequence is 14 residues long. Germline V lookup: CDR1 MNHEY, CDR2 SVGAGI. The V end lost 4 bases, the J end lost 4 bases, and 13 bases lay between the germline ends. As DNA, the CDR3 is TGTGCCAGCAGTTGGGACTTCCGGGGCACTGAAGCTTTCTTT. This translates into CASSWDFRGTEAFF.

Only a few counts were recorded for this clone. This chain connects TRBV18 to TRBJ2-3; no clear D. CDR3 length: 16 residues. CDR1 KGHSH and CDR2 LQKENI come from the germline V gene. Trimming took 3 bases from V and 1 from J, leaving 14 bases between them. The CDR3 DNA is TGTGCCAGCTCACCGTACTTGGGAAGAGGCACAGATACGCAGTATTTT. It is translated as CASSPYLGRGTDTQYF. Based on the CDR3 plus reference TRBV18 and TRBJ2-3, the full variable domain is NAGVMQNPRHLVRRRGQEARLRCSPMKGHSHVYWYRQLPEEGLKFMVYLQKENIIDESGMPKERFSAEFPKEGPSILRIQQVVRGDSAAYFCASSPYLGRGTDTQYFGPGTRLTVL.

The chain links TRBV5-1 to TRBJ2-7; D may be TRBD1 (5 bases). The CDR3 length is 12 residues. Germline-derived CDR1 and CDR2 are SGHRS and YFSETQ. V was pared by 4 bases and J by 5 bases, with 10 bases between. The CDR3 nucleotides are TGCGCCAGCAGCCAGGGTTGGGACGAGCAGTACTTC. This codes for CASSQGWDEQYF.

J is TRBJ1-2 and V is TRBV5-5; maybe TRBD1 (5 bases). V dropped 5 bases and J dropped 3 bases, with 20 bases sitting between them. CDR3 size: 16 residues. The V gene's germline CDR1 is SGHKS and CDR2 YYEKEE (reference sequence). The CDR3 reads CASSFGTLRTHYGYTF. The CDR3 coding sequence is TGTGCCAGCAGTTTCGGGACCTTAAGGACCCACTATGGCTACACCTTC.

The rearrangement uses TRBV7-2 and TRBJ2-7; 13 nucleotides agree with TRBD2. Germline loops: CDR1 SGHTA, CDR2 FQGNSA. The CDR3 is 15 amino acids. Trimming removed 5 bases from V and 5 bases from J; junction bases left unmatched: 6. DNA of the CDR3: TGTGCCAGCAGCCCCGGACTAGCGGGAGTTAACGAGCAGTACTTC. Translated: CASSPGLAGVNEQYF.

The V gene is TRBV14, the J gene TRBJ1-1, with D hard to call. The V end lost 1 base, the J end lost 6 bases, and 12 bases lay between the germline ends. The CDR3 extends over 14 amino acids. Germline loops: CDR1 SGHDN, CDR2 FVKESK. The CDR3 is CASSQALGQAEAFF. The CDR3 coding sequence is TGTGCCAGCAGCCAAGCACTGGGTCAGGCTGAAGCTTTCTTT.

The chain recombines TRBV5-4 with TRBJ2-1, with TRBD1 matching 7 bases. The CDR3 has 14 residues. V was clipped by 3 bases and J by 2 bases; unmatched bases: 2. Per germline, CDR1 SGHNT and CDR2 YYREEE (reference sequence). The CDR3 protein is CASSSDRAYNEQFF. The CDR3 nucleotides read TGTGCCAGCAGCTCAGACAGGGCCTACAATGAGCAGTTCTTC. Looking up the rest from reference TRBV5-4 and TRBJ2-1 gives the full variable domain: ETGVTQSPTHLIKTRGQQVTLRCSSQSGHNTVSWYQQALGQGPQFIFQYYREEENGRGNFPPRFSGLQFPNYSSELNVNALELDDSALYLCASSSDRAYNEQFFGPGTRLTVL.

The chain combines TRBV13 with TRBJ2-2, with 9 bases identical to TRBD1. Germline CDR1 and CDR2: PRHDT and FYEKMQ (reference sequence). The CDR3 loop spans 15 amino acids. Germline trimming cut 3 bases from V and 3 bases from J; bases unmatched to any gene: 2. Here the CDR3 DNA reads TGTGCCAGCAGCTTCGGGACAGGGTACACCGGGGAGCTGTTTTTT. Encoded protein: CASSFGTGYTGELFF.

The V and J genes are TRBV5-4 and TRBJ2-7, with a possible D match to TRBD2 (5 bases). CDR3 length: 14 residues. Between the trimmed V and J ends, which lost 0 bases and 3 bases, there was a span of 10 bases. Germline loops: CDR1 SGHNT, CDR2 YYREEE (reference sequence). As DNA, the CDR3 is TGTGCCAGCAGCTTGGGGGGAGAGAGCTACGAGCAGTACTTC. Its translation is CASSLGGESYEQYF.

The CDR3 DNA reads TGTGCCAGCAGCGAAAGGACAGGTCGGGTCCAAGAGACCCAGTACTTC. Translation gives CASSERTGRVQETQYF. The chain recombines TRBV2 with TRBJ2-5; 7 bases are a match to TRBD1. V was clipped by 6 bases and J by 1 base; unmatched bases: 11. The germline CDR1 and CDR2 sequences are SNHLY and FYNNEI. CDR3 size: 16 residues.

The chain joins TRBV21-1 to TRBJ1-5. TRBV21-1 is a documented pseudogene. The CDR3 is made up of 15 amino acids. Written as DNA, the CDR3 is TGTGCCAGCAGCAAAACCACTTATAGCAATCAGCCCCAGCATTTT. This sequence encodes CASSKTTYSNQPQHF.

The chain couples TRBV7-9 to TRBJ1-4; D perhaps matches TRBD1 (6 bases). V lost 5 bases and J 7 bases, leaving 17 bases between the germline ends. CDR1 is SEHNR and CDR2 is FQNEAQ in the germline V gene (reference sequence). This CDR3 is built from 15 residues. The CDR3 nucleotides read TGTGCCAGCAGCCGAGGACAGCCAATTTTTGAAAAACTGTTTTTT. Translation gives CASSRGQPIFEKLFF.

The chain carries TRBV11-2 and TRBJ2-7; D not certain. V lost 1 base and J 3 bases, leaving 10 bases between the germline ends. The CDR3 has 14 amino acids. Germline values: CDR1 SGHAT, CDR2 FQNNGV. DNA for the CDR3: TGTGCCAGCAGCTTAGGTAGCACATACTACGAGCAGTACTTC. Its protein product is CASSLGSTYYEQYF.

The rearrangement links TRBV29-1 to TRBJ1-2; D not resolved. The CDR3 covers 11 residues. Per germline, CDR1 SQVTM and CDR2 ANQGSEA. V lost 5 bases and J lost 3, with 7 bases in between. The DNA for the CDR3 is TGCAGCGTTCCGGGCTACTATGGCTACACCTTC. It encodes CSVPGYYGYTF.

The rearrangement joins TRBV15 to TRBJ2-3; the match to TRBD2 covers 9 bases. CDR1 LNHNV and CDR2 YYDKDF come from the germline V gene (reference sequence). The junction had 4 bases not matched to a gene; V was cut back by 5 bases and J by 4 bases. The CDR3 runs 14 residues. The CDR3 sequence: CATSGRTSADTQYF. The CDR3 DNA sequence: TGTGCCACCAGCGGGAGGACTAGCGCAGATACGCAGTATTTT.

The V and J genes are TRBV28 and TRBJ1-3; possibly TRBD1 for D (5 bases). Germline CDR1 and CDR2: MDHEN and SYDVKM. Between the trimmed V and J ends, which lost 0 bases and 8 bases, there was a span of 20 bases. The CDR3 has 17 residues. CDR3 nucleotides: TGTGCCAGCAGTTTATGGAGGAGGGGCGGGCCGACGGACACCATATATTTT. Its translation: CASSLWRRGGPTDTIYF.

This sequence joins TRBV30 and TRBJ1-1; D is uncertain. Germline V gene data show CDR1 as GTSNPN and CDR2 as SVGIG (reference sequence). The V end lost 2 bases, the J end lost 1 base, and 8 bases lay between the germline ends. The length of the CDR3 is 13 residues. CDR3 nucleotides: TGTGCCTGGAGTTATACCCCGAACACTGAAGCTTTCTTT. This codes for CAWSYTPNTEAFF.

V gene TRBV4-2 combines with J gene TRBJ1-1; 7 nucleotides agree with TRBD1. In germline, CDR1 is LGHNA, CDR2 YNFKEQ. There are 15 residues in the CDR3. J gave up 4 bases and V 2 bases, and 7 bases lay outside the gene matches. The CDR3 here is CASSQTTGSGTEAFF. The CDR3 bases are TGTGCCAGCAGCCAAACGACAGGGTCGGGCACTGAAGCTTTCTTT.

The V gene is TRBV9, the J gene TRBJ2-5; either TRBD1 or TRBD2 may supply D (7 bases each). Trimming pared 0 bases from V and 5 bases from J, leaving 11 bases between. Germline CDR1 and CDR2: SGDLS and YYNGEE. This CDR3 has 14 amino acids. The CDR3 sequence: CASSVGQGGETQYF. The CDR3 DNA reads as TGTGCCAGCAGCGTAGGACAGGGAGGGGAGACCCAGTACTTC.

Turning to this clone: The sample holds other DNA sequences that translate to the same CDR3. The rearrangement uses TRBV7-9 and TRBJ2-6; D possibly matches TRBD1 or TRBD2 (5 bases each). The ends were cut back, 5 bases at V and 1 base at J, with 15 bases in the middle. The CDR3 covers 17 residues. Per the germline V gene, CDR1 is SEHNR and CDR2 is FQNEAQ (reference sequence). The CDR3 nucleotides read TGTGCCAGCAGCCCATGGGCAGGGACGTCTGGGGCCAACGTCCTGACTTTC. Its protein is CASSPWAGTSGANVLTF.

The chain couples TRBV18 to TRBJ2-2, with D hard to call. V gave up 1 base and J gave up 4 bases, with 10 bases separating them. The CDR3 length is 15 residues. Germline V gene lookup returns CDR1 KGHSH and CDR2 LQKENI. The CDR3 DNA follows: TGTGCCAGCTCACCACAGAGTGGATCCACCGGGGAGCTGTTTTTT. This translates into CASSPQSGSTGELFF.

The chain employs TRBV19 and TRBJ1-5; no firm D call. Deletions cut 6 bases from V and 7 bases from J, with 16 bases between. This CDR3 comprises 14 residues. Germline lookup yields CDR1 LNHDA and CDR2 SQIVND (reference sequence). The CDR3 nucleotides read TGTGCCAGTAGCCCCCGCGGGGTTAGGCAGCCCCAGCATTTT. Translated, it gives CASSPRGVRQPQHF.

This CDR3 is CASSKGHGYEQYF. For the CDR3, the DNA is TGTGCCAGCAGCAAGGGACACGGCTACGAGCAGTACTTC. V is TRBV9 and J is TRBJ2-7; possible D gene TRBD1, 6 bases. Trimming cost V 4 bases and J 3 bases, with 11 bases left between them. The germline V gene encodes CDR1 SGDLS and CDR2 YYNGEE. The CDR3 sequence is 13 residues long.

V is TRBV6-6 and J is TRBJ1-3; D not certain. CDR3 size: 13 residues. CDR1 is MNHNY, CDR2 SVGAGI, per germline (reference sequence). Trimming removed 6 bases at V and 4 bases at J, with 10 bases between. The CDR3 DNA follows: TGTGCCAGCAGCGATAGGGCGGGAAACACCATATATTTT. Encoded protein: CASSDRAGNTIYF.

CDR3 region: CASIPWRARRDQPQHF. CDR3 bases: TGTGCCAGCATCCCTTGGAGGGCGCGAAGGGATCAGCCCCAGCATTTT. This chain connects TRBV28 to TRBJ1-5; unclear D gene. Germline-derived CDR1 and CDR2 are MDHEN and SYDVKM. V lost 7 bases and J 5 bases, leaving 21 bases between the germline ends. The CDR3 has 16 residues.

The chain carries TRBV7-2 and TRBJ2-3; D is ambiguous. CDR1 and CDR2 (germline): SGHTA, FQGNSA. The CDR3 covers 12 residues. V was cut by 0 bases and J by 4 bases, with 2 bases left in between. In nucleotides, the CDR3 is TGTGCCAGCAGCTTAGCGGCAGATACGCAGTATTTT. This sequence encodes CASSLAADTQYF.